This is a list of T cell receptor beta chains from one sample in a study of blood T cell repertoires in COVID-19. Here immunoSEQ multiplex PCR was the method, and the copy in TCRdb shows in-frame clones only, minus some. The sample includes 15,000 to 20,000 clones, approximately 91% of them seen just once. Sequenced sample: peripheral blood. The receptor set was obtained from a man aged 35-49 years with active COVID-19. Each CDR3 is given with its conserved first and last residue. The order of the fields is J gene, V gene, D gene, clone size, CDR3 DNA, CDR3 protein. A D gene is named only where the DNA matches it firmly. The size of a clone is reported for some rows only, either as once, few or many, or as a class for expanded clones.

TRBJ2-3,TRBV2,TRBD2,-,TGTGCCAGCAGTTCCGGGACTAGCGGCCAAGAGGGTCTCACAGATACGCAGTATTTT,CASSSGTSGQEGLTDTQYF
TRBJ2-3,TRBV4-3,-,-,TGCGCCAGCAGCCAAGATTCGCGGGAAGGCGATACGCAGTATTTT,CASSQDSREGDTQYF
TRBJ1-2,TRBV6-5,-,-,TGTGCCAGCAGTTACTCGAACAGGGTACACTATGGCTACACCTTC,CASSYSNRVHYGYTF
TRBJ2-7,TRBV7-8,-,-,TGTGCCAGCAGCGATAGCGAGCGCTTCTCCTACGAGCAGTACTTC,CASSDSERFSYEQYF
TRBJ1-4,TRBV18,-,-,TGTGCCAGCTCACCAATAGCAACTAATGAAAAACTGTTTTTT,CASSPIATNEKLFF
TRBJ2-7,TRBV2,-,-,TGTGCCAGCTGGTCAGACTCCGCCTACGAGCAGTACTTC,CASWSDSAYEQYF
TRBJ2-1,TRBV6-4,-,-,TGTGCCAGCAGTGAGGCCCCAGAACACGGGAATGAGCAGTTCTTC,CASSEAPEHGNEQFF
TRBJ2-7,TRBV19,TRBD2,-,TGTGCCAGTAGTCGGGGGGGAGGGCCGTCCTACGAGCAGTACTTC,CASSRGGGPSYEQYF
TRBJ1-2,TRBV29-1,TRBD1,-,TGCAGCGTTGCCGATGGACAGGGATCGAACGTCGCTATGTCCGGAGATGGCTACACCTTC,CSVADGQGSNVAMSGDGYTF
TRBJ2-3,TRBV7-9,TRBD1,-,TGTGCCAGCAGGACTGGGGGACAGGGGGCGAGAGATACGCAGTATTTT,CASRTGGQGARDTQYF
TRBJ2-7,TRBV18,TRBD2,-,TGTGCCAGCTCCCTCCCGACTAGCGGGAGTCAGTACTTC,CASSLPTSGSQYF
TRBJ2-1,TRBV14,-,once,TGTGCCAGCAGCCAAGATTCCCGTCCCGACAATGAGCAGTTCTTC,CASSQDSRPDNEQFF
TRBJ2-7,TRBV6-6,TRBD2,-,TGTGCCAGCAGTTACTCTACGGGAGGCTACGAGCAGTACTTC,CASSYSTGGYEQYF
TRBJ2-1,TRBV5-5,-,-,TGTGCCAGCAGCTTGTATCAGGGTAGTGAGCAGTTCTTC,CASSLYQGSEQFF
TRBJ2-7,TRBV6-2/TRBV6-3,-,few,TGTGCCAGCAGTTACTCGTTAGGACTTCTCTCCTACGAGCAGTACTTC,CASSYSLGLLSYEQYF
TRBJ2-1,TRBV7-2,-,-,TGTGCCAGCAGCTTATCGAGGGACTCCTACAATGAGCAGTTCTTC,CASSLSRDSYNEQFF
TRBJ2-5,TRBV7-2,TRBD2,-,TGTGCCAGCAGCTTAGCTGCGTTCCTAGCGGGAGACGAAAAGGGGACCCAGTACTTC,CASSLAAFLAGDEKGTQYF
TRBJ2-7,TRBV7-6,-,-,TGTGCCAGCAGCCCCTTTAACGGGGGCTACGAGCAGTACTTC,CASSPFNGGYEQYF
TRBJ2-3,TRBV7-9,TRBD2,-,TGTGCCAGCAGCCGGTGGACTAGCGGGATTAGCACAGATACGCAGTATTTT,CASSRWTSGISTDTQYF
TRBJ1-1,TRBV27,-,-,TGTGCCAGCAGTTTATCGACGGGGGAAACTGAAGCTTTCTTT,CASSLSTGETEAFF
TRBJ2-7,TRBV4-3,TRBD2,-,TGCGCCAGCAGCCCAGGGACTAGCGGGAGTATGGAGCAGTACTTC,CASSPGTSGSMEQYF
TRBJ2-3,TRBV28,TRBD2,medium-sized,TGTGCCAGCAGCTTAGCGGGAGGGCGGGTAGATACGCAGTATTTT,CASSLAGGRVDTQYF
TRBJ1-6,TRBV2,-,-,TGTGCCAGCAGCATACAGGGAATATCACCCCTCCACTTT,CASSIQGISPLHF
TRBJ2-1,TRBV7-9,-,-,TGTGCCAGCAGCGCGCCGACGGGGGTCGATGAGCAGTTCTTC,CASSAPTGVDEQFF
TRBJ2-7,TRBV4-1,TRBD1,-,TGCGCCAGCAGCCAGCTCCAGGGGGCTCGTCGCGAGCAGTACTTC,CASSQLQGARREQYF
TRBJ1-5,TRBV27,TRBD1,-,TGTGCCAGCAGTTTAAAAGGGGGCGGAAATCAGCCCCAGCATTTT,CASSLKGGGNQPQHF
TRBJ1-1,TRBV10-1,TRBD1,-,TGCGCCAGCAGCCTGGACAGGGGGACTGAAGCTTTCTTT,CASSLDRGTEAFF
TRBJ1-3,TRBV5-1,-,-,TGCGCCAGCAGCTCCACCGCGAGCTCTGGAAACACCATATATTTT,CASSSTASSGNTIYF
TRBJ2-5,TRBV5-1,-,-,TGCGCCAGCAGCTTAAGCGGGCCCAATCAAGAGACCCAGTACTTC,CASSLSGPNQETQYF
TRBJ2-5,TRBV27,TRBD2,-,TGTGCCAGCAGTTTATGGGGCGCGGGAGAGGAGACCCAGTACTTC,CASSLWGAGEETQYF
TRBJ2-7,TRBV15,TRBD2,-,TGTGCCACCAGCAGAAGACTAGCGGGAGGGCCTAATCAAGAGCAGTACTTC,CATSRRLAGGPNQEQYF
TRBJ1-5,TRBV27,-,medium-sized,TGTGCCAGCAGTTACAGGGATGGCAATCAGCCCCAGCATTTT,CASSYRDGNQPQHF
TRBJ1-6,TRBV18,-,-,TGTGCCAGCTCACCGGCAGGGGATTCACCCCTCCACTTT,CASSPAGDSPLHF
TRBJ2-1,TRBV28,TRBD1,once,TGTGCCAGCAACGAAGGGACAGGGGATGAGCAGTTCTTC,CASNEGTGDEQFF
TRBJ1-2,TRBV5-1,-,-,TGCGCCAGCAGCTTGACAGGAACTAACTATGGCTACACCTTC,CASSLTGTNYGYTF
TRBJ2-7,TRBV6-5,TRBD2,-,TGTGCCAGCTCCCGGACTAGCGGGACCTACGAGCAGTACTTC,CASSRTSGTYEQYF
TRBJ1-1,TRBV28,-,-,TGTGCCAGCAGTTTCGGCGGGGGGCGCCGGACTGAAGCTTTCTTT,CASSFGGGRRTEAFF
TRBJ1-1,TRBV7-9,-,-,TGTGCCAGCAGCTTAGCGCGGGTCAGAAACACTGAAGCTTTCTTT,CASSLARVRNTEAFF
TRBJ2-5,TRBV6-5,TRBD1,-,TGTGCCAGCAGGGCAGGGGGAACCCAAGAGACCCAGTACTTC,CASRAGGTQETQYF
TRBJ1-1,TRBV10-1,-,few,TGCGCCAGCAGTGAGTCCGTGGAGACTGAAGCTTTCTTT,CASSESVETEAFF